Following are 23 T cell receptor beta chains from one sample sequenced in a study of blood T cells in healthy people across ages. A J-beta primer mix and a sample-barcoded 5' primer were used in a second PCR of about 7 to 12 cycles. From the 5' RACE reads, TCRdb called clonotypes with MiXCR, one entry per CDR3 protein. The top ten hold about 30% of the sample, which has about 900,000 distinct CDR3 sequences, 55% to 65% seen once. Sequencing was performed on blood. The receptors were gathered from a man aged 25 to 45 in good health.

The chain has TRBV14 and TRBJ2-3; 11 bases map to TRBD1. CDR3 length: 15 residues. Looked up from germline, CDR1 is SGHDN and CDR2 is FVKESK. With 3 bases clipped from V and 5 bases from J, the junction kept 4 bases outside the gene matches. This chain's CDR3 is CASSHGTGGGDTQYF. In DNA form, the CDR3 reads TGTGCCAGCAGCCACGGGACAGGGGGAGGAGATACGCAGTATTTT. The full variable domain, in which reference TRBV14 and TRBJ2-3 provide the parts outside the CDR3, is EAGVTQFPSHSVIEKGQTVTLRCDPISGHDNLYWYRRVMGKEIKFLLHFVKESKQDESGMPNNRFLAERTGGTYSTLKVQPAELEDSGVYFCASSHGTGGGDTQYFGPGTRLTVL.

This clonotype was recorded a few times. The V and J genes are TRBV25-1 and TRBJ2-7; 10 nucleotides match TRBD2. CDR1 MGHDK and CDR2 SYGVNS come from the germline V gene. This CDR3 contains 15 residues. The V segment lost 6 bases and the J segment 4 bases; nucleotides outside the gene matches: 9. The CDR3 spells CASSYWASGGYEQYF. The CDR3, as DNA: TGTGCCAGCAGCTACTGGGCTAGCGGGGGTTACGAGCAGTACTTC.

The chain has TRBV9 and TRBJ2-1, with 10 bases that match TRBD1. Germline lookup yields CDR1 SGDLS and CDR2 YYNGEE. The CDR3 spans 14 residues. V shed 3 bases and J 8 bases; nucleotides not matched to a gene: 5. The CDR3 nucleotides are TGTGCCAGCAGCGGGCAGACAGGGGGCCATGAGCAGTTCTTC. This translates into CASSGQTGGHEQFF.

This chain uses TRBV29-1 with TRBJ2-3; TRBD2 aligns across 8 bases. Trimming cost V 1 base and J 2 bases; bases outside gene matches: 2. CDR3 length: 14 residues. Per the germline V gene, CDR1 is SQVTM and CDR2 is ANQGSEA. This CDR3 reads CSVEGLANTDTQYF. The CDR3 DNA reads as TGCAGCGTTGAAGGACTAGCGAACACAGATACGCAGTATTTT.

The chain uses TRBV20-1 and TRBJ2-2; tentative D call: TRBD1 (8 bases). The CDR3 sequence is 17 residues long. Deletions cut 0 bases from V and 3 bases from J, with 17 bases between. Germline V gene sequence: CDR1 DFQATT, CDR2 SNEGSKA (reference sequence). The CDR3 sequence is CSARDLRTGGDTGELFF. CDR3 DNA sequence: TGCAGTGCTAGAGATTTAAGAACAGGGGGGGACACCGGGGAGCTGTTTTTT.

The chain has TRBV29-1 and TRBJ1-2; D gene uncertain. This CDR3 contains 13 residues. With 7 bases removed from V and 4 bases from J, the gap between germline ends came to 16 bases. Per the germline V gene, CDR1 is SQVTM and CDR2 is ANQGSEA. This chain's CDR3 is CSAWTPRVYGYTF. The CDR3 coding sequence is TGCAGCGCATGGACCCCAAGGGTCTATGGCTACACCTTC.

CDR3 amino acids: CARAYAQGYNEQFF. CDR3 coding DNA: TGTGCCAGAGCCTACGCGCAGGGTTACAATGAGCAGTTCTTC. The chain uses TRBV2 and TRBJ2-1, with D possibly being TRBD1 (5 bases). The germline gives CDR1 SNHLY, CDR2 FYNNEI. The V end lost 9 bases, the J end lost 4 bases, and 16 bases lay between the germline ends. The CDR3 has 14 residues. The whole variable domain, filled in from reference TRBV2 and TRBJ2-1, reads EPEVTQTPSHQVTQMGQEVILRCVPISNHLYFYWYRQILGQKVEFLVSFYNNEISEKSEIFDDQFSVERPDGSNFTLKIRSTKLEDSAMYFCARAYAQGYNEQFFGPGTRLTVL.

This clonotype was seen only a few times. The junction and the germline gene differ at one end; a read error may be behind it. The chain employs TRBV5-1 and TRBJ2-2; 8 nucleotides align to TRBD1. Germline CDR1 and CDR2: SGHRS and YFSETQ. The CDR3 has 15 residues. The CDR3: CASSPQGAGTGELFF. CDR3 in DNA: TGCGCCAGCAGCCCTCAGGGGGCGGGGACCGGGGAACTGTTTTTT. Full variable domain (remainder filled in from reference TRBV5-1 and TRBJ2-2): KAGVTQTPRYLIKTRGQQVTLSCSPISGHRSVSWYQQTPGQGLQFLFEYFSETQRNKGNFPGRFSGRQFSNSRSEMNVSTLELGDSALYLCASSPQGAGTGELFFGEGSRLTVL.

Regarding this clonotype: This clone may be a read error of a much larger clone one base away. The chain is built from TRBV7-8 and TRBJ2-5, with D tentatively TRBD2 (5 bases). The germline V gene has CDR1 SGHVS and CDR2 FQNEAQ. This CDR3 has 13 amino acids. The CDR3 region has the DNA TGTACCAGCAGCGGCCTAGGTTACGAGACCCAGTACTTC. Translated, it gives CTSSGLGYETQYF.

This chain links TRBV5-1 with TRBJ2-3, with a tentative D call TRBD1 (5 bases). The CDR3 loop spans 14 amino acids. V lost 4 bases, J lost 0 bases, and 9 bases lay in between. Germline V gives CDR1 SGHRS, CDR2 YFSETQ. The CDR3 here is CASSPQESTDTQYF. CDR3 nucleotide sequence: TGCGCCAGCAGCCCACAGGAAAGCACAGATACGCAGTATTTT. Variable domain in full (rest from reference TRBV5-1 and TRBJ2-3): KAGVTQTPRYLIKTRGQQVTLSCSPISGHRSVSWYQQTPGQGLQFLFEYFSETQRNKGNFPGRFSGRQFSNSRSEMNVSTLELGDSALYLCASSPQESTDTQYFGPGTRLTVL.

Remarks on this clonotype: One junction end disagrees with the germline gene, perhaps due to a read error. The chain is built from TRBV14 and TRBJ2-6; 7 bases align to TRBD1. The CDR3 has 20 amino acids. Germline V gene data show CDR1 as SGHDN and CDR2 as FVKESK. CDR3 sequence: CAAHMVPLGGSVSGVNVLTF. CDR3 DNA sequence: TGTGCCGCTCATATGGTCCCTTTAGGGGGCTCCGTCTCTGGGGTCAACGTCCTGACTTTC.

V is TRBV7-2 and J is TRBJ2-3; the match to TRBD2 covers 8 bases. Looked up from germline, CDR1 is SGHTA and CDR2 is FQGNSA. The CDR3 sequence is 15 residues long. J was trimmed by 5 bases and V by 3 bases; bases with no gene match: 7. CDR3 sequence: CASSFVAGSVDTQYF. The CDR3 nucleotides are TGTGCCAGCAGCTTCGTAGCGGGGAGTGTAGATACGCAGTATTTT.

The V and J genes are TRBV20-1 and TRBJ2-3; 8 nucleotides align to TRBD2. In germline, CDR1 is DFQATT, CDR2 SNEGSKA (reference sequence). The CDR3 runs to 15 residues. Losses at the gene ends were 6 bases for V and 1 base for J; bases not matched to a gene: 9. The CDR3 sequence is CSAKRPAGGTDTQYF. In DNA, the CDR3 is TGCAGTGCCAAACGGCCAGCGGGGGGCACAGATACGCAGTATTTT.

This chain joins TRBV4-2 and TRBJ2-4; 7 bases are a match to TRBD2. Near its end, the DNA agrees better with TRBJ2-7, so the J call may be wrong. Per the germline V gene, CDR1 is LGHNA and CDR2 is YNFKEQ. The length of the CDR3 is 17 residues. The CDR3 sequence is CASSQEALSGASYEQYF. The CDR3 DNA is TGTGCCAGCAGCCAAGAGGCCCTAAGCGGGGCCTCCTACGAGCAGTACTTC.

The V and J genes are TRBV6-6 and TRBJ2-2, with D possibly matching TRBD1 (6 bases). In germline, CDR1 is MNHNY, CDR2 SVGAGI (reference sequence). Trimming took off 5 bases at V and 0 bases at J, with 10 bases between the two ends. CDR3 length: 15 amino acids. DNA of the CDR3: TGTGCCAGCAGTGGCCGGACAGCGAACACCGGGGAGCTGTTTTTT. Protein: CASSGRTANTGELFF.

The CDR3 DNA sequence: TGCGCCAGCAGCCAAGATTTACCCGCGGCACCCTACGAGCAGTACTTC. This sequence encodes CASSQDLPAAPYEQYF. The chain has TRBV4-3 and TRBJ2-7; D call uncertain. The CDR3 is made up of 16 amino acids. Germline loops: CDR1 LGHNA, CDR2 YSLEER. Trimming took 0 bases from V and 2 from J, leaving 14 bases between them.

The V call is TRBV5-1, the J call TRBJ2-1; a weak D match, TRBD2 (5 bases). Germline lookup yields CDR1 SGHRS and CDR2 YFSETQ. This CDR3 spans 16 amino acids. Trimming cost V 3 bases and J 0 bases, with 13 bases left between them. CDR3 protein: CASSSVEGSSYNEQFF. The CDR3 DNA is TGCGCCAGCAGCTCGGTTGAAGGGAGCTCCTACAATGAGCAGTTCTTC. Drawing the rest from reference TRBV5-1 and TRBJ2-1, the complete variable domain is KAGVTQTPRYLIKTRGQQVTLSCSPISGHRSVSWYQQTPGQGLQFLFEYFSETQRNKGNFPGRFSGRQFSNSRSEMNVSTLELGDSALYLCASSSVEGSSYNEQFFGPGTRLTVL.

V is TRBV20-1 and J is TRBJ1-2; 8 nucleotides match TRBD1. After removal of 3 bases from V and 6 bases from J, the junction contained 15 bases not matched to a gene. The CDR3 has 16 amino acids. CDR1 and CDR2 (germline): DFQATT, SNEGSKA (reference sequence). The CDR3 sequence is CSASPLGQGGVDGYTF. CDR3 nucleotide sequence: TGCAGTGCTAGCCCTCTTGGACAGGGAGGAGTGGATGGCTACACCTTC.

This chain uses TRBV7-2 with TRBJ2-3; tentative D call: TRBD2 (5 bases). Germline-derived CDR1 and CDR2 are SGHTA and FQGNSA. V lost 5 bases and J lost 8, with 17 bases in between. The CDR3 is 14 amino acids. The CDR3 reads CASSPVLTSSTQYF. The CDR3 coding sequence is TGTGCCAGCAGCCCAGTACTTACTAGTAGTACGCAGTATTTT.

The chain has TRBV11-2 and TRBJ2-5, with D perhaps TRBD2 (7 bases). The ends were cut back, 8 bases at V and 3 bases at J, with 19 bases in the middle. Germline loops: CDR1 SGHAT, CDR2 FQNNGV. The CDR3 length is 15 residues. CDR3 DNA: TGTGCCAGCTCGGGCGGGGGCTCTCCCGAAGAGACCCAGTACTTC. It translates to CASSGGGSPEETQYF.

This clonotype was counted ten times or more. The chain's CDR3 is CAWSVLRADNEQFF. CDR3 nucleotides: TGTGCCTGGAGTGTACTGCGGGCGGACAATGAGCAGTTCTTC. This chain uses TRBV30 with TRBJ2-1; possibly TRBD2 for D (5 bases). Germline lookup yields CDR1 GTSNPN and CDR2 SVGIG (reference sequence). This CDR3 is 14 amino acids long. V was pared by 0 bases and J by 5 bases, with 11 bases between.

The chain combines TRBV6-1 with TRBJ1-1, with a possible D match to TRBD1 (6 bases). Germline V gene lookup returns CDR1 MNHNS and CDR2 SASEGT. V dropped 5 bases and J dropped 1 base, with 11 bases sitting between them. The CDR3 runs to 14 residues. For the CDR3, the DNA is TGTGCCAGCAGTATCTGGGGGCGGAACACTGAAGCTTTCTTT. Its protein product is CASSIWGRNTEAFF.

The chain joins TRBV20-1 to TRBJ2-5, with 8 bases aligning to TRBD1. Trimming at V came to 3 bases and at J to 1 base, leaving 7 bases not matched to a gene. Germline CDR1 is DFQATT and CDR2 is SNEGSKA (reference sequence). This CDR3 is built from 15 residues. CDR3 nucleotides: TGCAGTGCTAGCAAAGCGACAGGGGTCCAAGAGACCCAGTACTTC. Translation: CSASKATGVQETQYF.